The rows below give T cell receptor beta chains drawn from one sample of a study of blood T cell repertoires in COVID-19. Repertoires were generated with immunoSEQ multiplex PCR, while TCRdb's copy carries only in-frame clones and drops some. The top ten hold 1.5% to 2% of the sample, which has approximately 250,000 clones, 86% seen once. Sequenced input: peripheral blood. These receptors came from a woman aged 60-70 years who had recovered from COVID-19. Both conserved end residues are part of each CDR3. Each record gives: V gene, D gene, clone size, J gene, CDR3 protein, CDR3 DNA. The D gene is left open where the match is weak. Some rows mark clone size as missing; the rest say once, few, many or name a class of expanded clone.

TRBV27	-	-	TRBJ2-5	CASLTGTQETQYF	TGTGCCAGTCTGACAGGTACCCAAGAGACCCAGTACTTC
TRBV28	TRBD2	-	TRBJ2-1	CASSPPLGGGVFHEQFF	TGTGCCAGCAGTCCGCCTCTGGGCGGGGGTGTTTTCCATGAGCAGTTCTTC
TRBV6-5	-	-	TRBJ1-6	CASTRGGAGTPLHF	TGTGCCAGCACTCGAGGAGGGGCAGGGACACCCCTCCACTTT
TRBV28	-	few	TRBJ1-2	CASTRGPRYGYTF	TGTGCCAGCACAAGGGGCCCCAGGTATGGCTACACCTTC
TRBV19	-	-	TRBJ1-2	CVSGRRNYGYTF	TGTGTCTCGGGCAGGAGGAACTATGGCTACACCTTC
TRBV28	TRBD1	-	TRBJ1-5	CVVWGRGQSSNQPQHF	TGTGTCGTGTGGGGCAGGGGGCAAAGTAGCAATCAGCCCCAGCATTTT
TRBV11-3	-	-	TRBJ2-1	CASRGAGTNNEQFF	TGTGCCAGCAGAGGGGCCGGGACAAACAATGAGCAGTTCTTC
TRBV7-8	-	-	TRBJ1-1	CASSIQGNTEAFF	TGTGCCAGCAGCATACAGGGGAACACTGAAGCTTTCTTT
TRBV5-1	TRBD1	-	TRBJ2-4	CASSLARDSELAKNIQYF	TGCGCCAGCAGCTTGGCCCGGGACAGCGAACTAGCCAAAAACATTCAGTACTTC
TRBV25-1	TRBD1	-	TRBJ2-7	CASSRIGQAGSYEQYF	TGTGCCAGCTCAAGAATCGGACAGGCCGGATCCTACGAGCAGTACTTC
TRBV7-9	TRBD1	-	TRBJ1-1	CASSSRGRDTEAFF	TGTGCCAGCAGCTCTAGGGGGCGCGACACTGAAGCTTTCTTT
TRBV29-1	-	-	TRBJ2-7	CTIGDTAYEQYF	TGTACCATCGGGGACACTGCCTACGAGCAGTACTTC
TRBV6-5	TRBD2	-	TRBJ2-3	CASRWRGGGTDTQYF	TGTGCCAGCAGATGGCGGGGGGGCGGCACAGATACGCAGTATTTT
TRBV6-5	-	-	TRBJ1-5	CASSSAWDKAQHF	TGTGCCAGCAGTTCTGCTTGGGACAAGGCCCAGCATTTT
TRBV19	TRBD1	few	TRBJ2-7	CASSNTGQGAYEQYF	TGTGCCAGTAGTAATACGGGACAGGGGGCCTACGAGCAGTACTTC
TRBV6-6	-	-	TRBJ2-7	CASSSGGTGSGEQYF	TGTGCCAGCAGTTCGGGGGGGACAGGGTCTGGAGAGCAGTACTTC
TRBV27	TRBD1	few	TRBJ1-2	CASSYLKGASGYTF	TGTGCCAGCAGTTACCTGAAGGGGGCCTCTGGCTACACCTTC
TRBV6-5	-	once	TRBJ1-2	CASRPIYSNYGYTF	TGTGCCAGCAGACCCATTTACAGTAACTATGGCTACACCTTC
TRBV7-9	TRBD1	-	TRBJ2-3	CASSLTSTGGLADTQYF	TGTGCCAGCAGCCTTACCTCGACAGGGGGTTTGGCAGATACGCAGTATTTT
TRBV5-1	-	once	TRBJ2-1	CASSLEQPAHNEQFF	TGCGCCAGCAGCTTGGAACAGCCGGCTCACAATGAGCAGTTCTTC
TRBV7-9	TRBD1	-	TRBJ1-5	CASSLGMDRGSHQPQHF	TGTGCCAGCAGCTTAGGGATGGACAGGGGGTCACATCAGCCCCAGCATTTT
TRBV5-1	-	once	TRBJ2-5	CASSWDERVLQETQYF	TGCGCCAGCAGCTGGGATGAGCGGGTACTTCAAGAGACCCAGTACTTC
TRBV29-1	-	-	TRBJ1-1	CSVLREPNTEAFF	TGCAGCGTCCTTCGGGAGCCGAACACTGAAGCTTTCTTT
TRBV4-2	TRBD2	-	TRBJ2-5	CASSQQAGQETQYF	TGTGCCAGCAGCCAACAAGCGGGACAAGAGACCCAGTACTTC
TRBV5-6	TRBD1	-	TRBJ2-5	CASSSPRGQAPETQYF	TGTGCCAGCAGCTCCCCCCGAGGACAGGCCCCCGAGACCCAGTACTTC
TRBV9	TRBD1	-	TRBJ1-4	CASSVTGTAYNEKLFF	TGTGCCAGCAGCGTAACCGGGACAGCCTATAATGAAAAACTGTTTTTT
TRBV6-2/TRBV6-3	TRBD1	-	TRBJ2-7	CASSFSDRGTYEQYF	TGTGCCAGCAGTTTTTCGGACAGGGGGACCTACGAGCAGTACTTC
TRBV28	TRBD1	once	TRBJ2-7	CASSVWDRGLSEQYF	TGTGCCAGCAGTGTCTGGGACAGGGGGCTTTCCGAGCAGTACTTC
TRBV5-1	TRBD2	-	TRBJ2-2	CASSSRLAGNTGELFF	TGCGCCAGCAGCTCCCGACTAGCGGGGAACACCGGGGAGCTGTTTTTT
TRBV19	TRBD1	-	TRBJ1-1	CASRDRGRTKNTEAFF	TGTGCCAGCAGAGACAGGGGGCGGACCAAGAACACTGAAGCTTTCTTT
TRBV5-1	-	-	TRBJ2-5	CASSPLTGGGETQYF	TGCGCCAGCAGCCCCCTGACGGGGGGCGGAGAGACCCAGTACTTC
TRBV4-2	-	-	TRBJ2-5	CASSQPRGGTETQYF	TGTGCCAGCAGCCAGCCAAGGGGGGGCACGGAGACCCAGTACTTC
TRBV28	-	once	TRBJ2-7	CASRPSAASYEQYF	TGTGCCAGCAGACCGTCGGCGGCGTCCTACGAGCAGTACTTC
TRBV6-5	-	few	TRBJ2-7	CASSYGLTYEQYF	TGTGCCAGCAGTTACGGGCTTACCTACGAGCAGTACTTC
TRBV2	-	many	TRBJ1-4	CASSREGNNEKLFF	TGTGCCAGCAGTAGGGAGGGAAATAATGAAAAACTGTTTTTT
TRBV7-2	-	once	TRBJ1-1	CASSLALNPGTEAFF	TGTGCCAGCAGCTTAGCGTTAAACCCGGGCACTGAAGCTTTCTTT
TRBV19	-	-	TRBJ1-1	CASNRQNMNTEAFF	TGTGCCAGTAACCGACAGAACATGAACACTGAAGCTTTCTTT
TRBV27	-	-	TRBJ2-1	CASSSPQRADYNEQFF	TGTGCCAGCAGTTCCCCGCAAAGAGCGGACTACAATGAGCAGTTCTTC
TRBV3-1/TRBV3-2	-	-	TRBJ2-1	CASSQGLAKYNEQFF	TGTGCCAGCAGCCAAGGGCTAGCGAAATACAATGAGCAGTTCTTC
TRBV2	TRBD1	-	TRBJ1-2	CASGKLQGANGYTF	TGTGCCAGCGGAAAACTACAGGGGGCAAATGGCTACACCTTC
TRBV15	-	few	TRBJ1-2	CATSRDRIYGYTF	TGTGCCACCAGCAGAGACAGGATCTATGGCTACACCTTC